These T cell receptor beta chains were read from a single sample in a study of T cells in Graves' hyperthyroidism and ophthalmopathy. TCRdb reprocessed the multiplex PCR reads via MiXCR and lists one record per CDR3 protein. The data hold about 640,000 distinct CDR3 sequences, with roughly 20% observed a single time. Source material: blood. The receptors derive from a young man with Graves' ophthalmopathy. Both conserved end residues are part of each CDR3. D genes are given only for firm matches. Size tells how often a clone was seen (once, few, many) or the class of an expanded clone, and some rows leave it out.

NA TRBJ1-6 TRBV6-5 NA CASSYSPTGTHNSPLHF TGTGCCAGCAGTTACTCCCCAACAGGGACCCATAATTCACCCCTCCACTTT
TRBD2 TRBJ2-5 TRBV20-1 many CSATRTSGNQETQYF TGCAGTGCTACACGGACTAGCGGGAACCAAGAGACCCAGTACTTC
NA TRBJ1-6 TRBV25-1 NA CAGQPDGDSPLHF TGTGCCGGCCAACCAGACGGGGATTCACCCCTCCACTTT
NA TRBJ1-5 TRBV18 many CASSDQPQHF TGTGCCAGCTCAGATCAGCCCCAGCATTTT
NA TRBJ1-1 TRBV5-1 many CASSMGENTEAFF TGCGCCAGCAGCATGGGGGAGAACACTGAAGCTTTCTTT
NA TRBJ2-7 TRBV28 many CASSDAGASSYEQYF TGTGCCAGCAGTGATGCCGGGGCCTCCTCCTACGAGCAGTACTTC
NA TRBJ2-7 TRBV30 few CAWSAGAGGEQYF TGTGCCTGGAGCGCCGGGGCAGGTGGCGAGCAGTACTTC
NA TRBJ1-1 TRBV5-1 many CASSLAEGDLNTEAFF TGCGCCAGCAGCTTGGCCGAGGGGGACCTGAACACTGAAGCTTTCTTT
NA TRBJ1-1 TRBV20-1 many CSARDGGGRTEAFF TGCAGTGCTAGAGATGGGGGTGGTAGAACTGAAGCTTTCTTT
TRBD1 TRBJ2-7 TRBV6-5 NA CASSYRQGANEQYF TGTGCCAGCAGTTACCGACAGGGGGCAAACGAGCAGTACTTC
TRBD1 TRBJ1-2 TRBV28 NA CASSLSGQGMYSYTF TGTGCCAGCAGTTTATCGGGACAGGGGATGTATAGCTACACCTTC
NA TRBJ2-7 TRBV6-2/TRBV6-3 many CATGGGQAYEQYF TGTGCCACCGGAGGGGGACAAGCCTACGAGCAGTACTTC
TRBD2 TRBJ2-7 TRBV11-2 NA CASSQTGTSGLMGEQYF TGTGCCAGCAGCCAAACCGGGACTAGCGGGTTGATGGGGGAGCAGTACTTC
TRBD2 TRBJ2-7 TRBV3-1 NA CASSQGLAGGQGQYF TGTGCCAGCAGCCAGGGACTAGCGGGAGGCCAAGGGCAGTACTTC